These 32 T cell receptor beta chains were sequenced from one sample in a study of cytomegalovirus exposure and HLA in healthy donors. PCR employed 60 Vbeta and 13 Jbeta primers. Sequencing was performed with immunoSEQ multiplex PCR; in TCRdb, only in-frame clones are kept and a portion is missing. The data show roughly 120,000 clones, roughly 78% seen once. The sample comprised PBMCs. Source of these receptors: a male donor in good health and CMV-seronegative.

This chain connects TRBV4-1 to TRBJ1-1; possible D gene TRBD1, 5 bases. Germline loops: CDR1 MGHRA, CDR2 YSYEKL. The V end lost 0 bases, the J end lost 7 bases, and 21 bases lay between the germline ends. The length of the CDR3 is 17 residues. The CDR3: CASSQDPKQRGGDEAFF. The CDR3 DNA follows: TGCGCCAGCAGCCAAGATCCGAAGCAGCGGGGGGGGGATGAAGCTTTCTTT.

The chain joins TRBV5-1 to TRBJ2-6; D ambiguous. The V and J ends lost 2 bases and 0 bases respectively, with 9 bases between them. The CDR3 has 16 amino acids. In germline, CDR1 is SGHRS, CDR2 YFSETQ. The CDR3 DNA reads TGCGCCAGCAGCTTCAGTCCAAACTCTGGGGCCAACGTCCTGACTTTC. Translating it yields CASSFSPNSGANVLTF.

Only a few counts were recorded for this clone. The chain links TRBV7-2 to TRBJ2-3; 9 nucleotides line up with TRBD2. From germline, CDR1 is SGHTA and CDR2 FQGNSA. The CDR3 runs 15 residues. J lost 3 bases, V lost 5 bases, and 6 bases had no gene match. Here the CDR3 reads CASSRVAGVTDTQYF. The CDR3 nucleotides read TGTGCCAGCAGCCGAGTAGCGGGGGTTACAGATACGCAGTATTTT. The whole variable domain, filled in from reference TRBV7-2 and TRBJ2-3, reads GAGVSQSPSNKVTEKGKDVELRCDPISGHTALYWYRQSLGQGLEFLIYFQGNSAPDKSGLPSDRFSAERTGGSVSTLTIQRTQQEDSAVYLCASSRVAGVTDTQYFGPGTRLTVL.

V gene TRBV10-2 combines with J gene TRBJ2-5, with D tentatively TRBD2 (5 bases). Germline lookup yields CDR1 WSHSY and CDR2 SAAADI. The CDR3 length is 14 residues. Trimming stripped 4 bases from V and 2 bases from J, with 11 bases between. The CDR3 sequence is CASSGGSQQETQYF. In DNA, the CDR3 is TGCGCCAGCAGTGGAGGGAGCCAGCAAGAGACCCAGTACTTC.

This rearrangement joins TRBV5-5 to TRBJ1-3, with D uncertain. This CDR3 spans 15 amino acids. CDR1 and CDR2 (germline): SGHKS, YYEKEE (reference sequence). Trimming pared 4 bases from V and 9 bases from J, leaving 20 bases between. This CDR3 is CASSHITGSPGTIYF. The CDR3 coding sequence is TGTGCCAGCAGCCATATAACGGGGTCGCCGGGCACCATATATTTT. The full variable domain, with the rest looked up from reference TRBV5-5 and TRBJ1-3, is DAGVTQSPTHLIKTRGQQVTLRCSPISGHKSVSWYQQVLGQGPQFIFQYYEKEERGRGNFPDRFSARQFPNYSSELNVNALLLGDSALYLCASSHITGSPGTIYFGEGSWLTVV.

This chain connects TRBV28 to TRBJ1-5; tentatively, D is TRBD1 (6 bases). V lost 9 bases to trimming and J lost 0 bases, with 9 bases between them. This CDR3 has 13 amino acids. Germline values: CDR1 MDHEN, CDR2 SYDVKM. In DNA, the CDR3 is TGTGCCAGACAGGGATCTAGCAATCAGCCCCAGCATTTT. It codes for CARQGSSNQPQHF.

Turning to this clone: One junction end does not reproduce the germline sequence, and a read error may be involved. The chain employs TRBV7-9 and TRBJ2-2; possible D gene TRBD1, 5 bases. The CDR3 has 12 residues. CDR1 is SEHNR and CDR2 is FQNEAQ in the germline V gene (reference sequence). The CDR3 protein is CSSSHGAGELFF. The CDR3 nucleotides read TGTTCCAGCAGCCATGGGGCGGGGGAGCTGTTTTTT.

This clone came up many times. The chain joins TRBV7-9 to TRBJ1-2; 8 bases fit TRBD1. The CDR3 has 15 residues. V trimming: 11 bases; J trimming: 1 base; junction bases outside the gene matches: 12. The germline CDR1 and CDR2 sequences are SEHNR and FQNEAQ (reference sequence). CDR3 sequence reads: CAAYAGGANNYGYTF. The CDR3 DNA sequence: TGTGCCGCATACGCAGGGGGCGCAAATAACTATGGCTACACCTTC.

This clone has only a few counts. The chain is built from TRBV20-1 and TRBJ2-7, with 7 bases fitting TRBD2. Trimming took 6 bases from V and 7 from J; bases not matched to a gene: 6. The CDR3 consists of 11 residues. Germline CDR1 is DFQATT and CDR2 is SNEGSKA (reference sequence). In DNA, the CDR3 is TGCAGTGCCGGACTAGAGAATGAGCAGTACTTC. This codes for CSAGLENEQYF.

The chain links TRBV27 to TRBJ2-1; TRBD2 aligns across 9 bases. The CDR3 consists of 16 residues. The V gene's germline CDR1 is MNHEY and CDR2 SMNVEV (reference sequence). V trimming: 5 bases; J trimming: 2 bases; junction bases outside the gene matches: 7. CDR3 loop: CASSLLAGSTYNEQFF. The CDR3 DNA follows: TGTGCCAGCAGTCTTCTAGCGGGGAGCACCTACAATGAGCAGTTCTTC.

V and J are TRBV2 and TRBJ2-3, with 8 bases identical to TRBD2. The V segment lost 11 bases and the J segment 3 bases; nucleotides outside the gene matches: 10. There are 14 residues in the CDR3. Germline V gene lookup returns CDR1 SNHLY and CDR2 FYNNEI. The CDR3 coding sequence is TGTGCCGGCGGGGGACTAGTCAGGACAGATACGCAGTATTTT. It is translated as CAGGGLVRTDTQYF.

This rearrangement joins TRBV6-6 to TRBJ2-5, with D maybe TRBD1 (6 bases). Germline V gene lookup returns CDR1 MNHNY and CDR2 SVGAGI (reference sequence). Trimming cost V 6 bases and J 4 bases, with 18 bases left between them. The CDR3 spans 15 residues. CDR3 in DNA: TGTGCCAGCAGAGGTAGTACAGGGTACCGAGAGACCCAGTACTTC. Translated, it gives CASRGSTGYRETQYF.

The sample holds a few counts of this clone. The chain is built from TRBV5-1 and TRBJ2-5; 10 nucleotides line up with TRBD2. J was trimmed by 4 bases and V by 2 bases; bases with no gene match: 5. The CDR3 is 15 amino acids. The germline CDR1 and CDR2 sequences are SGHRS and YFSETQ. CDR3 nucleotides: TGCGCCAGCAGCTTTAGCGGGGGGCCCGGAGAGACCCAGTACTTC. Translation gives CASSFSGGPGETQYF.

The gene calls are TRBV5-1 and TRBJ2-2; D ambiguous. V lost 0 bases and J lost 7, with 4 bases in between. CDR3 length equals 12 residues. Germline CDR1 and CDR2: SGHRS and YFSETQ. CDR3 sequence (DNA): TGCGCCAGCAGCTTGGTGAGCGGGGAGCTGTTTTTT. This sequence encodes CASSLVSGELFF. Using reference TRBV5-1 and TRBJ2-2 for the parts outside the CDR3, the full variable domain is KAGVTQTPRYLIKTRGQQVTLSCSPISGHRSVSWYQQTPGQGLQFLFEYFSETQRNKGNFPGRFSGRQFSNSRSEMNVSTLELGDSALYLCASSLVSGELFFGEGSRLTVL.

This clone is medium-sized within its sample. The gene calls are TRBV7-3 and TRBJ1-1; TRBD1 agrees at 7 bases. The CDR3 runs 15 residues. Germline trimming cut 5 bases from V and 4 bases from J; bases unmatched to any gene: 10. From germline, CDR1 is SGHTA and CDR2 FQGTGA. Here the CDR3 reads CASSLTGRMSTEAFF. The CDR3 nucleotides read TGTGCCAGCAGCCTGACAGGGAGGATGAGCACTGAAGCTTTCTTT. The entire variable domain, with the rest obtained from reference TRBV7-3 and TRBJ1-1, is as follows: GAGVSQTPSNKVTEKGKYVELRCDPISGHTALYWYRQSLGQGPEFLIYFQGTGAADDSGLPNDRFFAVRPEGSVSTLKIQRTERGDSAVYLCASSLTGRMSTEAFFGQGTRLTVV.

The chain has TRBV28 and TRBJ1-5, with TRBD1 identical over 9 bases. From germline, CDR1 is MDHEN and CDR2 SYDVKM. The CDR3 length is 16 residues. Trimming took 6 bases from V and 0 from J; bases not matched to a gene: 6. The CDR3 region is CASRRQGVYSNQPQHF. For the CDR3, the DNA is TGTGCCAGCAGGAGACAGGGGGTCTATAGCAATCAGCCCCAGCATTTT. The full variable domain, rest sourced from reference TRBV28 and TRBJ1-5, is DVKVTQSSRYLVKRTGEKVFLECVQDMDHENMFWYRQDPGLGLRLIYFSYDVKMKEKGDIPEGYSVSREKKERFSLILESASTNQTSMYLCASRRQGVYSNQPQHFGDGTRLSIL.

The chain has TRBV2 and TRBJ1-1; no definite D call. The CDR3 loop spans 14 amino acids. V lost 2 bases and J 0 bases, leaving 7 bases between the germline ends. Germline CDR1 reads SNHLY; CDR2 reads FYNNEI. The CDR3 loop reads CASSENWLNTEAFF. Written as DNA, the CDR3 is TGTGCCAGCAGTGAAAACTGGTTGAACACTGAAGCTTTCTTT.

This chain connects TRBV7-2 to TRBJ2-2, with 10 positions matching TRBD2. V lost 2 bases, J lost 3 bases, and 6 bases stayed unmatched. Germline CDR1 reads SGHTA; CDR2 reads FQGNSA. CDR3 length: 17 residues. CDR3 DNA: TGTGCCAGCAGCTTAAGGGAACTAGCGGGACACACCGGGGAGCTGTTTTTT. It codes for CASSLRELAGHTGELFF. Supplemented by reference TRBV7-2 and TRBJ2-2, the full variable domain reads GAGVSQSPSNKVTEKGKDVELRCDPISGHTALYWYRQSLGQGLEFLIYFQGNSAPDKSGLPSDRFSAERTGGSVSTLTIQRTQQEDSAVYLCASSLRELAGHTGELFFGEGSRLTVL.

A note on this clone: Within the sample, other DNA sequences also encode this same CDR3. The chain joins TRBV5-5 to TRBJ2-5; 7 bases agree with TRBD1. Trimming at V came to 4 bases and at J to 2 bases, leaving 2 bases not matched to a gene. Germline loops: CDR1 SGHKS, CDR2 YYEKEE (reference sequence). This CDR3 has 13 residues. CDR3 DNA sequence: TGTGCCAGCAGCAGGGGACAGCAAGAGACCCAGTACTTC. It specifies CASSRGQQETQYF. Filled out from reference TRBV5-5 and TRBJ2-5, the complete variable domain reads DAGVTQSPTHLIKTRGQQVTLRCSPISGHKSVSWYQQVLGQGPQFIFQYYEKEERGRGNFPDRFSARQFPNYSSELNVNALLLGDSALYLCASSRGQQETQYFGPGTRLLVL.

V and J are TRBV5-1 and TRBJ2-5; 8 positions agree with TRBD1. The end of the DNA aligns better with TRBJ2-7, so the J call may be wrong. This CDR3 spans 14 amino acids. Germline-derived CDR1 and CDR2 are SGHRS and YFSETQ. The CDR3 protein is CASSLVGQGAEQYF. The CDR3 region has the DNA TGCGCCAGCAGCTTGGTCGGGCAGGGGGCCGAGCAGTACTTC.

The chain uses TRBV2 and TRBJ1-2; D uncertain. The V and J ends lost 3 bases and 4 bases respectively, with 12 bases between them. The V gene's germline CDR1 is SNHLY and CDR2 FYNNEI. The CDR3 consists of 14 residues. The CDR3 coding sequence is TGTGCCAGCAGTGACGGGGAATACAGCTATGGCTACACCTTC. Translated: CASSDGEYSYGYTF. The full variable domain, completed using reference TRBV2 and TRBJ1-2, is EPEVTQTPSHQVTQMGQEVILRCVPISNHLYFYWYRQILGQKVEFLVSFYNNEISEKSEIFDDQFSVERPDGSNFTLKIRSTKLEDSAMYFCASSDGEYSYGYTFGSGTRLTVV.

The CDR3 region is CAWSGGGPQETQYF. The CDR3 DNA is TGTGCCTGGAGTGGGGGGGGGCCTCAGGAGACCCAGTACTTC. The rearrangement joins TRBV30 to TRBJ2-5, with D possibly matching TRBD2 (7 bases). Germline CDR1 GTSNPN, CDR2 SVGIG (reference sequence). Deletions cut 1 base from V and 5 bases from J, with 14 bases between. The CDR3 spans 14 residues.

Only one count was recorded for this clone. The chain recombines TRBV19 with TRBJ1-1; D call uncertain. Per germline, CDR1 LNHDA and CDR2 SQIVND (reference sequence). The V and J ends lost 3 bases and 4 bases respectively, with 9 bases between them. The CDR3 is 13 residues long. CDR3 nucleotide sequence: TGTGCCAGTAGTATTGGTGGCGGCACTGAAGCTTTCTTT. Amino acids: CASSIGGGTEAFF.

The chain has TRBV7-8 and TRBJ1-1, with 7 bases identical to TRBD1. The CDR3 runs 13 residues. Germline loops: CDR1 SGHVS, CDR2 FQNEAQ. V gave up 5 bases and J gave up 7 bases; unmatched junction bases: 7. CDR3 nucleotides: TGTGCCAGCAGCCTCCGGACAGGTGTTGAAGCTTTCTTT. Its translation is CASSLRTGVEAFF.

CDR3 sequence reads: CASSLREGGSIQYF. CDR3 DNA sequence: TGTGCCAGCAGTTTAAGGGAGGGTGGTAGCATTCAGTACTTC. The chain couples TRBV27 to TRBJ2-4, with 7 bases identical to TRBD2. The CDR3 runs 14 residues. Unmatched junction bases numbered 7, after V lost 2 bases and J lost 9 bases. Looked up from germline, CDR1 is MNHEY and CDR2 is SMNVEV (reference sequence).

V gene TRBV27 combines with J gene TRBJ1-2; D is unresolved. Trimming left V 3 bases short and J 1 base short, with 12 bases between. Germline lookup yields CDR1 MNHEY and CDR2 SMNVEV (reference sequence). The length of the CDR3 is 15 residues. CDR3 protein: CASSFGPGSNYGYTF. For the CDR3, the DNA is TGTGCCAGCAGTTTCGGACCCGGGAGTAACTATGGCTACACCTTC.

The chain employs TRBV6-1 and TRBJ1-2; D remains unclear. Germline V gene data show CDR1 as MNHNS and CDR2 as SASEGT. This CDR3 contains 16 residues. V lost 4 bases and J 2 bases, leaving 17 bases between the germline ends. In DNA, the CDR3 is TGTGCCAGCAGTGGCGGCGCGAGGACGGGAAACTATGGCTACACCTTC. It encodes CASSGGARTGNYGYTF.

The table lists this clone with a count of one. The chain has TRBV7-2 and TRBJ1-6; a weak D match, TRBD1 (5 bases). From germline, CDR1 is SGHTA and CDR2 FQGNSA. This CDR3 has 16 amino acids. V gave up 2 bases and J gave up 13 bases, with 21 bases separating them. The CDR3 is CASSLNRGAFGGPLHF. In DNA form, the CDR3 reads TGTGCCAGCAGCTTAAATAGGGGTGCCTTCGGAGGGCCCCTCCACTTT.

The J gene is TRBJ1-6, the V gene TRBV19; perhaps TRBD1 as D (5 bases). The ends were cut back, 3 bases at V and 0 bases at J, with 9 bases in the middle. This CDR3 contains 16 residues. CDR1 is LNHDA, CDR2 SQIVND, per germline (reference sequence). CDR3 sequence: CASSIGQGSYNSPLHF. The CDR3 DNA sequence: TGTGCCAGTAGTATTGGGCAGGGCTCCTATAATTCACCCCTCCACTTT.

The J gene is TRBJ1-2, the V gene TRBV20-1; D is undetermined. V was pared by 6 bases and J by 7 bases, with 12 bases between. CDR3 length: 11 residues. Germline values: CDR1 DFQATT, CDR2 SNEGSKA (reference sequence). CDR3 nucleotides: TGCAGTGCCAGCCGAGGGTCTGGCTACACCTTC. This gives the protein CSASRGSGYTF.

This sequence joins TRBV4-2 and TRBJ2-3; D is perhaps TRBD1 (6 bases). Germline CDR1 reads LGHNA; CDR2 reads YNFKEQ. V was clipped by 5 bases and J by 4 bases, with 13 bases between them. The CDR3 has 14 amino acids. For the CDR3, the DNA is TGTGCCAGCAGCTTAGACAGGTTGGCAGATACGCAGTATTTT. It is translated as CASSLDRLADTQYF.

V usage is TRBV30 and J usage is TRBJ1-2, with 7 bases lining up with TRBD1. This CDR3 contains 14 residues. J lost 3 bases, V lost 4 bases, and 8 bases had no gene match. Germline CDR1 is GTSNPN and CDR2 is SVGIG (reference sequence). The CDR3 reads CAWIKGADYYGYTF. In DNA form, the CDR3 reads TGTGCCTGGATAAAGGGGGCGGACTACTATGGCTACACCTTC. The whole variable domain, filled in from reference TRBV30 and TRBJ1-2, reads SQTIHQWPATLVQPVGSPLSLECTVEGTSNPNLYWYRQAAGRGLQLLFYSVGIGQISSEVPQNLSASRPQDRQFILSSKKLLLSDSGFYLCAWIKGADYYGYTFGSGTRLTVV.